One sample yielded the 20 T cell receptor beta chains listed below, sequenced in a study of identical twins. One entry per CDR3 protein, called by TCRdb with MiXCR from the 5' RACE reads. The sample lists about 280,000 distinct CDR3 sequences, more than 6.5% occurring once. In addition, the sample was reused for a study of yellow fever vaccine responses in identical twins.

Material for sequencing was memory (CD45RO+) T cells sorted from blood. These receptors all come from a woman aged 18-29 years in good health.

This clonotype was seen a handful of times. This rearrangement joins TRBV20-1 to TRBJ2-5, with TRBD2 identical over 9 bases. Germline CDR1 and CDR2: DFQATT and SNEGSKA (reference sequence). V shed 4 bases and J 0 bases; nucleotides not matched to a gene: 9. The CDR3 runs 16 residues. Here the CDR3 reads CSAKAGGLPYQETQYF. The CDR3 DNA sequence: TGCAGTGCTAAGGCGGGGGGGCTCCCATACCAAGAGACCCAGTACTTC.

The table lists this clonotype with many counts. The V gene is TRBV4-1, the J gene TRBJ2-1, with D possibly being TRBD1 (6 bases). Trimming cost V 2 bases and J 5 bases, with 16 bases left between them. This CDR3 spans 16 amino acids. Germline-derived CDR1 and CDR2 are MGHRA and YSYEKL. The CDR3 loop reads CASSQIPPGQNNEQFF. In DNA form, the CDR3 reads TGCGCCAGCAGCCAAATTCCGCCGGGACAAAACAATGAGCAGTTCTTC.

This clonotype appeared a few times. The chain couples TRBV28 to TRBJ2-3; 11 bases map to TRBD2. The CDR3 runs to 16 residues. V lost 5 bases, J lost 5 bases, and 9 bases stayed unmatched. Germline V lookup: CDR1 MDHEN, CDR2 SYDVKM. This chain's CDR3 is CASSRVAGGRGDTQYF. The CDR3, as DNA: TGTGCCAGCAGTCGGGTAGCGGGGGGGCGTGGAGATACGCAGTATTTT.

The rearrangement joins TRBV12-5 to TRBJ2-1; TRBD1 matches 7 bases. Germline V gene lookup returns CDR1 LGHNT and CDR2 FRNRAP. The CDR3 consists of 15 residues. Trimming removed 7 bases from V and 7 bases from J; junction bases left unmatched: 13. The CDR3 region is CASARGGAGNNEQFF. The CDR3, as DNA: TGTGCTAGTGCCAGAGGGGGCGCCGGGAATAATGAGCAGTTCTTC.

The V gene is TRBV6-1, the J gene TRBJ2-5, with D possibly being TRBD1 (5 bases). Germline V gene sequence: CDR1 MNHNS, CDR2 SASEGT. V lost 10 bases to trimming and J lost 2 bases, with 14 bases between them. This CDR3 region has 13 residues. The CDR3 sequence: CATRRTNQETQYF. The CDR3 nucleotides read TGTGCCACCCGAAGGACAAATCAAGAGACCCAGTACTTC.

The sample holds a few counts of this clonotype. The chain couples TRBV2 to TRBJ2-7; 8 bases align to TRBD1. V shed 7 bases, J shed 0 bases, and the junction held 5 bases outside the gene matches. CDR3 size: 14 residues. Germline V gives CDR1 SNHLY, CDR2 FYNNEI. For the CDR3, the DNA is TGTGCCAGCACCGGGACAGGACACTCCTACGAGCAGTACGTC. It is translated as CASTGTGHSYEQYV.

This clonotype has at least ten counts. This chain connects TRBV5-1 to TRBJ2-1, with 7 bases lining up with TRBD2. This CDR3 contains 15 residues. V lost 2 bases to trimming and J lost 0 bases; unmatched junction nucleotides: 2. Per germline, CDR1 SGHRS and CDR2 YFSETQ. CDR3 region: CASSLAGSSYNEQFF. The CDR3 nucleotides are TGCGCCAGCAGCTTAGCGGGAAGCTCCTACAATGAGCAGTTCTTC.

A few counts support this clonotype. The chain couples TRBV20-1 to TRBJ2-1; 9 bases line up with TRBD2. After removal of 2 bases from V and 12 bases from J, the junction contained 8 bases not matched to a gene. The germline V gene encodes CDR1 DFQATT and CDR2 SNEGSKA (reference sequence). This CDR3 is built from 13 residues. CDR3 amino acids: CSARSGLAGRQFF. The CDR3 bases are TGCAGTGCTAGATCGGGTCTAGCGGGAAGGCAGTTCTTC.

In this sample, this clonotype turned up a few times. The rearrangement links TRBV27 to TRBJ2-7, with TRBD2 matching over 11 bases. The CDR3 runs to 15 residues. CDR1 is MNHEY and CDR2 is SMNVEV in the germline V gene (reference sequence). The ends lost 6 bases at V and 2 bases at J; junction bases unmatched: 6. The DNA of the CDR3 is TGTGCCAGCAGACCCCCGGGACTAGCGGCCTACGAGCAGTACTTC. Translating it yields CASRPPGLAAYEQYF.

Ten or more counts support this clonotype. The genes are TRBV5-6 and TRBJ1-1; D is unresolved. The CDR3 length is 16 residues. Looked up from germline, CDR1 is SGHDT and CDR2 is YYEEEE. Trimming stripped 4 bases from V and 6 bases from J, with 22 bases between. The CDR3 DNA reads as TGTGCCAGCAGCCTGGGGTCCATCAAGCGGGTCGCTGAAGCTTTCTTT. This gives the protein CASSLGSIKRVAEAFF.

This clonotype was seen ten or more times. The chain recombines TRBV10-3 with TRBJ2-7; 12 bases align to TRBD2. J gave up 5 bases and V 0 bases, and 5 bases lay outside the gene matches. CDR3 length equals 16 residues. Germline V gene sequence: CDR1 ENHRY, CDR2 SYGVKD. The CDR3 DNA is TGTGCCATCAGTGAGTCGACGACTAGCGGGAGCCACGAGCAGTACTTC. Translation gives CAISESTTSGSHEQYF.

The chain has TRBV4-2 and TRBJ1-1; D remains unclear. Germline V gene sequence: CDR1 LGHNA, CDR2 YNFKEQ. This CDR3 comprises 14 residues. Between the trimmed V and J ends, which lost 1 base and 0 bases, there was a span of 6 bases. CDR3 nucleotides: TGTGCCAGCAGCCAAGTAGGCTTGAACACTGAAGCTTTCTTT. Its translation: CASSQVGLNTEAFF.

The rearrangement links TRBV7-7 to TRBJ2-3; TRBD2 is a possible D gene (5 bases). The CDR3 length is 14 residues. Looked up from germline, CDR1 is SSHAT and CDR2 is FNYEAQ (reference sequence). V was shortened by 3 bases and J by 3 bases, with 10 bases between the two germline ends. The CDR3 loop is CASSLEPGTDTQYF. In DNA form, the CDR3 reads TGTGCCAGCAGCTTGGAGCCGGGAACAGATACGCAGTATTTT.

This clonotype was observed at least ten times. The chain combines TRBV5-1 with TRBJ2-3; TRBD2 matches 13 bases. Trimming removed 4 bases from V and 7 bases from J; junction bases left unmatched: 9. From germline, CDR1 is SGHRS and CDR2 YFSETQ. CDR3 length: 16 residues. This chain's CDR3 is CASSPRTSGSGYTQYF. DNA of the CDR3: TGCGCCAGCAGCCCCAGGACTAGCGGGAGTGGGTATACGCAGTATTTT. Full variable domain (remainder filled in from reference TRBV5-1 and TRBJ2-3): KAGVTQTPRYLIKTRGQQVTLSCSPISGHRSVSWYQQTPGQGLQFLFEYFSETQRNKGNFPGRFSGRQFSNSRSEMNVSTLELGDSALYLCASSPRTSGSGYTQYFGPGTRLTVL.

The chain employs TRBV20-1 and TRBJ2-1; TRBD2 agrees at 15 bases. This CDR3 contains 18 residues. Germline V gene lookup returns CDR1 DFQATT and CDR2 SNEGSKA (reference sequence). V lost 5 bases to trimming and J lost 1 base; unmatched junction nucleotides: 9. The CDR3 region is CSAFGTSGGSKSYNEQFF. The CDR3, as DNA: TGCAGTGCTTTCGGGACTAGCGGGGGGAGTAAGTCCTACAATGAGCAGTTCTTC.

A remark on this clonotype: A much larger clone sits a single nucleotide away, making a read error possible. In DNA form, the CDR3 reads TGTGCCAGCATATTGGAGGGGGGGCTGAATAATGAGCAGCTCTTC. It translates to CASILEGGLNNEQLF. The rearrangement uses TRBV6-1 and TRBJ2-1; maybe TRBD2 (7 bases). Germline V CDR1 and CDR2: MNHNS, SASEGT. The CDR3 extends over 15 amino acids.

J is TRBJ2-1 and V is TRBV6-1; 8 bases are shared with TRBD1. CDR1 is MNHNS and CDR2 is SASEGT in the germline V gene. Unmatched junction bases numbered 7, after V lost 8 bases and J lost 4 bases. The CDR3 contains 14 residues. The CDR3 spells CASLKGQEYNEQFF. In DNA form, the CDR3 reads TGTGCCAGCTTGAAGGGACAGGAATACAATGAGCAGTTCTTC.

Points on this clonotype: One junction end does not reproduce the germline sequence, and a read error may be involved. The gene calls are TRBV20-1 and TRBJ2-2; TRBD1 matches 9 bases. Germline lookup yields CDR1 DFQATT and CDR2 SNEGSKA (reference sequence). The CDR3 is made up of 16 amino acids. The CDR3 DNA is TGCAGTGCTAGACCCCAGGGACAGGGCTCGATCGGGGAGCTGATTTTT. Protein: CSARPQGQGSIGELIF.

This clonotype was recorded many times. This sequence joins TRBV28 and TRBJ2-5, with TRBD2 matching 9 bases. Germline V gene data show CDR1 as MDHEN and CDR2 as SYDVKM. The CDR3 contains 16 residues. V trimming: 5 bases; J trimming: 0 bases; junction bases outside the gene matches: 7. CDR3: CASSPAGGQYQETQYF. The CDR3, as DNA: TGTGCCAGCAGTCCAGCGGGGGGACAGTACCAAGAGACCCAGTACTTC.

The chain has TRBV6-1 and TRBJ1-3; D perhaps matches TRBD1 (6 bases). V lost 6 bases and J 4 bases, leaving 16 bases between the germline ends. CDR3 size: 15 residues. CDR1 MNHNS and CDR2 SASEGT come from the germline V gene. Here the CDR3 DNA reads TGTGCCAGCAGCGACAGGAGGAAGGCGGGAAACACCATATATTTT. Translated, it gives CASSDRRKAGNTIYF.